These 31 T cell receptor beta chains were all obtained from the same sample, sequenced in a study of identical twins. TCRdb analysed the 5' RACE reads with MiXCR anew, one entry per CDR3 protein. Of about 250,000 distinct CDR3 sequences detected, around 7.6% appear once; the ten largest clones hold more than 5%. These data were also reused for a study on yellow fever vaccine responses in identical twins.

Sequenced input: CD8+ T cells sorted from blood. The receptors were sampled from a woman aged 18-30 years in good health.

Many counts were recorded for this clonotype. CDR3 nucleotides: TGCAGCGTTGAAATGAGCTCCTACAATGAGCAGTTCTTC. Translation gives CSVEMSSYNEQFF. The chain is built from TRBV29-1 and TRBJ2-1; D ambiguous. V dropped 2 bases and J dropped 0 bases, with 5 bases sitting between them. CDR1 and CDR2 from the germline V gene are SQVTM and ANQGSEA. This CDR3 spans 13 amino acids.

The chain couples TRBV5-6 to TRBJ1-2; D is unresolved. Trimming removed 4 bases at V and 4 bases at J, with 11 bases between. The CDR3 extends over 13 amino acids. Germline assignment: CDR1 SGHDT and CDR2 YYEEEE. The CDR3: CASSPGVSYGYTF. The CDR3 coding sequence is TGTGCCAGCAGCCCTGGAGTGTCCTATGGCTACACCTTC.

Many counts were recorded for this clonotype. The rearrangement links TRBV7-9 to TRBJ2-3; a possible D gene is TRBD2 (6 bases). Trimming shortened V by 5 bases and J by 2 bases, and 17 bases separated the two germline ends. This CDR3 contains 16 residues. Germline values: CDR1 SEHNR, CDR2 FQNEAQ (reference sequence). The DNA for the CDR3 is TGTGCCAGCAGCCCCCCGAGCAGGGAGGCCACAGATACGCAGTATTTT. Its translation is CASSPPSREATDTQYF.

This chain connects TRBV7-9 to TRBJ2-4; 8 positions match TRBD2. The CDR3 has 14 residues. V dropped 10 bases and J dropped 8; count of bases not matched to a gene: 13. Germline V lookup: CDR1 SEHNR, CDR2 FQNEAQ (reference sequence). This CDR3 reads CATGLASRSDIQYF. CDR3 coding DNA: TGTGCCACCGGACTAGCCTCGAGGAGCGACATTCAGTACTTC.

The chain recombines TRBV5-6 with TRBJ2-5; 10 bases are a match to TRBD1. Germline CDR1 reads SGHDT; CDR2 reads YYEEEE. The CDR3 loop spans 16 amino acids. The V segment lost 4 bases and the J segment 5 bases; nucleotides outside the gene matches: 11. The CDR3 spells CASSPGQGSTRETQYF. CDR3 nucleotides: TGTGCCAGCAGCCCGGGACAGGGGAGTACTAGGGAGACCCAGTACTTC.

The gene calls are TRBV11-2 and TRBJ2-1; D possibly corresponds to TRBD2 (6 bases). The V end was cut by 1 base, the J end by 5 bases, with 9 bases between. Germline CDR1 reads SGHAT; CDR2 reads FQNNGV. The CDR3 loop spans 14 amino acids. CDR3 coding DNA: TGTGCCAGCAGCTTAGGTTGGGGGGACAATGAGCAGTTCTTC. Translating gives CASSLGWGDNEQFF.

The chain combines TRBV27 with TRBJ1-1, with D hard to call. The CDR3 loop spans 14 amino acids. Trimming removed 5 bases from V and 5 bases from J, with 15 bases in between. Germline V gene lookup returns CDR1 MNHEY and CDR2 SMNVEV (reference sequence). For the CDR3, the DNA is TGTGCCAGCAGTACCTTCGGCGGTAGGACTGAAGCTTTCTTT. Its translation: CASSTFGGRTEAFF.

The chain couples TRBV7-9 to TRBJ2-1; D is uncertain. This CDR3 contains 15 residues. From germline, CDR1 is SEHNR and CDR2 FQNEAQ (reference sequence). Trimming took 5 bases from V and 1 from J, leaving 12 bases between them. CDR3: CASSRPTFSYNEQFF. The CDR3 nucleotides are TGTGCCAGCAGCCGGCCGACATTTTCCTACAATGAGCAGTTCTTC.

There are many counts of this clonotype. V gene TRBV3-1 combines with J gene TRBJ1-6, with TRBD1 matching 7 bases. Germline V gene lookup returns CDR1 LGHDT and CDR2 YNNKEL (reference sequence). CDR3 length: 15 amino acids. V shed 1 base and J 7 bases; nucleotides not matched to a gene: 4. CDR3 sequence (DNA): TGTGCCAGCAGCCAAGTTGTGGGACAGAATTCACCCCTCCACTTT. Translation: CASSQVVGQNSPLHF.

V is TRBV11-1 and J is TRBJ1-2, with TRBD1 matching 10 bases. Germline loops: CDR1 SGHAT, CDR2 FQDESV (reference sequence). V was clipped by 5 bases and J by 5 bases; unmatched bases: 5. This CDR3 has 14 residues. The CDR3 loop reads CASSPRTGGYGYTF. As DNA, the CDR3 is TGTGCCAGCAGCCCGCGGACAGGGGGATATGGCTACACCTTC.

This clonotype has ten or more counts. The rearrangement uses TRBV2 and TRBJ2-7; perhaps TRBD1 as D (6 bases). This CDR3 contains 18 residues. The ends were cut back, 2 bases at V and 4 bases at J, with 24 bases in the middle. Germline lookup yields CDR1 SNHLY and CDR2 FYNNEI. The CDR3: CASSERVPSAGDGYEQYF. The CDR3, as DNA: TGTGCCAGCAGTGAACGGGTCCCGTCGGCAGGGGATGGGTACGAGCAGTACTTC.

This clonotype came up a few times. This chain connects TRBV20-1 to TRBJ2-7; 7 nucleotides line up with TRBD2. This CDR3 spans 16 amino acids. Germline lookup yields CDR1 DFQATT and CDR2 SNEGSKA (reference sequence). V trimming: 0 bases; J trimming: 0 bases; junction bases outside the gene matches: 8. This CDR3 is CSARDGWEGSSYEQYF. The CDR3 region has the DNA TGCAGTGCTAGAGATGGGTGGGAGGGGAGCTCCTACGAGCAGTACTTC.

This clonotype has at least ten counts. This chain connects TRBV2 to TRBJ2-5; TRBD2 matches 10 bases. Germline CDR1 reads SNHLY; CDR2 reads FYNNEI. V lost 4 bases to trimming and J lost 5 bases; unmatched junction nucleotides: 7. This CDR3 is 15 amino acids long. CDR3 sequence reads: CASSGTSGKQETQYF. The CDR3 DNA sequence: TGTGCCAGCAGTGGGACTAGCGGAAAGCAGGAGACCCAGTACTTC.

The rearrangement joins TRBV27 to TRBJ2-1; tentatively, D is TRBD2 (5 bases). The CDR3 sequence is 16 residues long. Germline-derived CDR1 and CDR2 are MNHEY and SMNVEV (reference sequence). V was shortened by 6 bases and J by 0 bases, with 15 bases between the two germline ends. CDR3 sequence reads: CASSSTLATSYNEQFF. In DNA, the CDR3 is TGTGCCAGCAGCAGCACCCTAGCTACCTCCTACAATGAGCAGTTCTTC.

This clonotype was recorded a few times. This chain uses TRBV19 with TRBJ2-1, with D perhaps matching TRBD2 (5 bases). Trimming took off 1 base at V and 6 bases at J, with 13 bases between the two ends. The CDR3 sequence is 15 residues long. Germline V gives CDR1 LNHDA, CDR2 SQIVND (reference sequence). The CDR3 DNA follows: TGTGCCAGTAGTATAGGTCTAGCCTTTGGCAATGAGCAGTTCTTC. Its protein is CASSIGLAFGNEQFF.

V usage is TRBV13 and J usage is TRBJ2-3; D not certain. This CDR3 region has 15 residues. Germline values: CDR1 PRHDT, CDR2 FYEKMQ (reference sequence). Trimming cost V 2 bases and J 1 base, with 10 bases left between them. The CDR3 here is CASSLSLSGTDTQYF. For the CDR3, the DNA is TGTGCCAGCAGCTTATCCCTAAGTGGCACAGATACGCAGTATTTT.

This clonotype was observed a handful of times. V and J are TRBV20-1 and TRBJ2-2, with 12 bases matching TRBD2. Germline CDR1 is DFQATT and CDR2 is SNEGSKA (reference sequence). The junction had 9 bases not matched to a gene; V was cut back by 4 bases and J by 0 bases. The CDR3 loop spans 18 amino acids. CDR3 region: CSAILEGLAGANTGELFF. CDR3 coding DNA: TGCAGTGCTATACTTGAGGGACTAGCGGGTGCGAACACCGGGGAGCTGTTTTTT.

This clonotype was detected a few times. The gene calls are TRBV12-3 or TRBV12-4 and TRBJ1-1, with D unclear. The V end was cut by 4 bases, the J end by 4 bases, with 7 bases between. The length of the CDR3 is 12 residues. CDR3 nucleotide sequence: TGTGCCAGCAGTTGGACGACCACTGAAGCTTTCTTT. This sequence encodes CASSWTTTEAFF.

The chain employs TRBV21-1 and TRBJ2-1; TRBD1 is the table's D call, not checked against the DNA. TRBV21-1 is labeled a pseudogene. CDR3 length: 17 residues. Here the CDR3 reads CASSKGLVGVDYNEQFF. CDR3 nucleotide sequence: TGTGCCAGCAGCAAAGGCTTAGTGGGGGTGGACTACAATGAGCAGTTCTTC.

J is TRBJ1-1 and V is TRBV13; TRBD1 might be the D (6 bases). V was pared by 5 bases and J by 4 bases, with 11 bases between. Germline CDR1 PRHDT, CDR2 FYEKMQ (reference sequence). The CDR3 sequence is 13 residues long. The CDR3 region is CASSHRVRTEAFF. The CDR3 region has the DNA TGTGCCAGCAGCCACAGGGTGCGCACTGAAGCTTTCTTT.

The chain is built from TRBV20-1 and TRBJ2-5; D gene ambiguous. V shed 5 bases and J shed 1 base, with 8 bases lying between them. The CDR3 extends over 12 amino acids. The germline V gene encodes CDR1 DFQATT and CDR2 SNEGSKA (reference sequence). CDR3 coding DNA: TGCAGTGCTGTCCCGGTCCAAGAGACCCAGTACTTC. Translation gives CSAVPVQETQYF.

The sample holds a few counts of this clonotype. The genes are TRBV12-3 or TRBV12-4 and TRBJ2-5; tentative D call: TRBD2 (6 bases). V dropped 7 bases and J dropped 4 bases, with 16 bases sitting between them. The CDR3 contains 14 residues. The CDR3 spells CASTPYGGAETQYF. CDR3 bases: TGTGCCAGCACCCCGTACGGCGGGGCAGAGACCCAGTACTTC.

This clonotype has a handful of counts. The chain recombines TRBV7-3 with TRBJ2-3; 9 positions match TRBD2. V lost 0 bases to trimming and J lost 0 bases; unmatched junction nucleotides: 7. The CDR3 is 18 residues long. From germline, CDR1 is SGHTA and CDR2 FQGTGA. In DNA, the CDR3 is TGTGCCAGCAGCTTAACCCCCATCGCGGGAGGGAGCACAGATACGCAGTATTTT. Amino acid sequence: CASSLTPIAGGSTDTQYF.

CDR3 loop: CASSVGPSGSGLSNEQFF. The CDR3 DNA is TGTGCCAGCAGCGTAGGCCCTAGCGGGAGTGGCCTCAGCAATGAGCAGTTCTTC. The chain is built from TRBV9 and TRBJ2-1; 10 positions match TRBD2. The CDR3 length is 18 residues. Germline trimming cut 0 bases from V and 6 bases from J; bases unmatched to any gene: 12. From germline, CDR1 is SGDLS and CDR2 YYNGEE.

This clonotype was seen ten or more times. The rearrangement joins TRBV9 to TRBJ2-7; possible D gene TRBD2, 6 bases. CDR1 is SGDLS and CDR2 is YYNGEE in the germline V gene. This CDR3 is built from 15 residues. The V end lost 3 bases, the J end lost 7 bases, and 20 bases lay between the germline ends. For the CDR3, the DNA is TGTGCCAGCAGCGCATCCCCAGGGAGGAGGGGAGAGCAGTACTTC. This codes for CASSASPGRRGEQYF.

This clonotype showed up many times. The chain carries TRBV27 and TRBJ1-1; 10 nucleotides match TRBD1. This CDR3 contains 15 residues. Germline V gives CDR1 MNHEY, CDR2 SMNVEV (reference sequence). Trimming cost V 5 bases and J 6 bases; bases outside gene matches: 9. The CDR3 nucleotides are TGTGCCAGCAGTCCCAGGACAGGGGGTTTCGCTGAAGCTTTCTTT. Protein sequence: CASSPRTGGFAEAFF.

This clonotype was found many times. V and J are TRBV3-1 and TRBJ1-2; 8 positions agree with TRBD1. Germline V gene sequence: CDR1 LGHDT, CDR2 YNNKEL (reference sequence). J was trimmed by 5 bases and V by 1 base; bases with no gene match: 6. CDR3 length: 15 residues. CDR3 coding DNA: TGTGCCAGCAGCCAAGGCGGGACAGGTCGTTATGGCTACACCTTC. Translation gives CASSQGGTGRYGYTF.

The chain links TRBV10-3 to TRBJ2-2, with D perhaps matching TRBD1 or TRBD2 (5 bases each). Between the trimmed V and J ends, which lost 8 bases and 0 bases, there was a span of 10 bases. The CDR3 is 14 amino acids. Germline CDR1 is ENHRY and CDR2 is SYGVKD. In DNA, the CDR3 is TGTGCCATCTGTAGGGACGCGAACACCGGGGAGCTGTTTTTT. Residues: CAICRDANTGELFF.

In its sample, this clonotype was seen many times. This chain links TRBV11-2 with TRBJ2-7, with TRBD1 matching over 8 bases. V lost 2 bases to trimming and J lost 7 bases; unmatched junction nucleotides: 7. This CDR3 has 14 amino acids. Germline values: CDR1 SGHAT, CDR2 FQNNGV. CDR3 region: CASSLLTGGLEQYF. CDR3 bases: TGTGCCAGCAGCTTACTCACAGGGGGTTTGGAGCAGTACTTC.

This chain links TRBV25-1 with TRBJ2-6; D may be TRBD2 (6 bases). CDR1 is MGHDK and CDR2 is SYGVNS in the germline V gene. The V gene lost 11 bases and the J gene lost 0 bases, with 20 bases spanning the gap. The length of the CDR3 is 17 residues. The CDR3 sequence is CAAQGGDGPSGANVLTF. CDR3 DNA sequence: TGTGCCGCGCAAGGCGGGGACGGACCCTCTGGGGCCAACGTCCTGACTTTC.

The chain carries TRBV6-5 and TRBJ1-2; possibly TRBD1 for D (5 bases). Trimming left V 11 bases short and J 2 bases short, with 12 bases between. This CDR3 has 12 residues. Germline loops: CDR1 MNHEY, CDR2 SVGAGI. The CDR3 DNA sequence: TGTGCCGCCTTTTGGGACAACTATGGCTACACCTTC. Translation: CAAFWDNYGYTF.